The 6 T cell receptor beta chains in this list originate from one sample, sequenced in a study of response to subunit inactivated influenza vaccine. TCRdb analysed the RT-PCR reads with MiXCR anew, one entry per CDR3 protein. This sample has around 600,000 distinct CDR3 sequences, with around 10% found just once. In addition, the sample was reused for a study of T cells expressing NK-cell markers. That source reports: Synthesis of TCR beta cDNA relied on 5'RACE template switching carrying UMIs.

The sample in question was PBMCs from blood, obtained on the day of vaccination. The origin of the receptors is a man aged 50-60 years who received an inactivated influenza vaccine.

This clonotype appeared a few times. The gene calls are TRBV10-2 and TRBJ2-5; unclear D gene. Germline V gene lookup returns CDR1 WSHSY and CDR2 SAAADI. The V and J ends lost 2 bases and 4 bases respectively, with 8 bases between them. This CDR3 contains 13 residues. The CDR3 is CASSEGFLETQYF. Written as DNA, the CDR3 is TGCGCCAGCAGTGAGGGGTTTTTAGAGACCCAGTACTTC.

This clonotype was seen only a few times. The chain links TRBV9 to TRBJ1-1; a weak D match, TRBD1 (6 bases). There are 13 residues in the CDR3. CDR1 SGDLS and CDR2 YYNGEE come from the germline V gene. Trimming removed 3 bases at V and 4 bases at J, with 10 bases between. The CDR3 loop reads CASSAGAATEAFF. The CDR3 bases are TGTGCCAGCAGCGCAGGGGCCGCCACTGAAGCTTTCTTT.

The DNA for the CDR3 is TGTGCCACCAGTGACCCTATTGGGAGCGGGGGGGCTACAGATACGCAGTATTTT. Translated: CATSDPIGSGGATDTQYF. This rearrangement joins TRBV24-1 to TRBJ2-3; 10 nucleotides align to TRBD2. The V and J ends lost 4 bases and 3 bases, in that order; junction bases with no gene match: 12. Germline lookup yields CDR1 KGHDR and CDR2 SFDVKD. This CDR3 spans 18 amino acids.

This clonotype was counted a few times. This chain joins TRBV7-6 and TRBJ2-7, with 7 positions matching TRBD2. Germline CDR1 SGHVS, CDR2 FNYEAQ. Trimming took 1 base from V and 6 from J; bases not matched to a gene: 12. CDR3 length equals 16 residues. This chain's CDR3 is CASSLGGGNPGGEQYF. CDR3 DNA: TGTGCCAGCAGCTTAGGGGGGGGAAATCCTGGCGGCGAGCAGTACTTC.

Only a few counts were recorded for this clonotype. The chain has TRBV29-1 and TRBJ1-5; 8 bases map to TRBD1. From germline, CDR1 is SQVTM and CDR2 ANQGSEA. Unmatched junction bases numbered 3, after V lost 4 bases and J lost 4 bases. The CDR3 length is 13 residues. The CDR3 nucleotides are TGCAGCGTTGCGGACAGGGAAAATCAGCCCCAGCATTTT. Amino acids: CSVADRENQPQHF.

This clonotype was found many times. At one boundary the junction diverges from the germline segment, which might be a read error. V gene TRBV18 combines with J gene TRBJ2-7; 8 bases map to TRBD2. Per germline, CDR1 KGHSH and CDR2 LQKENI. This CDR3 contains 15 residues. The CDR3 loop is CASSPPGLGAYEQYF. CDR3 DNA sequence: TGTGCCAGCTCCCCACCGGGACTAGGAGCCTACGAGCAGTACTTC.